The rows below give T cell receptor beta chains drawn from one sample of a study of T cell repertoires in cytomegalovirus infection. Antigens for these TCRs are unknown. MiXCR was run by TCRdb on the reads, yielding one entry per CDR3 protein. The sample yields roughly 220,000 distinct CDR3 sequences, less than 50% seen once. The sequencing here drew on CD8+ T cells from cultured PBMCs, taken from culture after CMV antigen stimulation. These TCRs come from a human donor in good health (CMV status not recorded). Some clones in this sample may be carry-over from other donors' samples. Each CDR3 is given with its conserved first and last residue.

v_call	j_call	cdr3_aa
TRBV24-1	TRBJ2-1	CATSDLWGSSYNEQFF
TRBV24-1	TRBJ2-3	CATSDHTGGDTDTQYF
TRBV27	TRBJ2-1	CASSFEGNSYNEQFF
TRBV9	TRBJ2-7	CTSSPHSPKRDSSYEQYF
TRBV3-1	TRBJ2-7	CASSQASGRLGSYEQYF
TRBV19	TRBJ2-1	CASRSGYNEQFF
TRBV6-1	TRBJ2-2	CATSAGTRAGELFF
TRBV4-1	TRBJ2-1	CASSQGAYNEQFF
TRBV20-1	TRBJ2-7	CSAKKTSGVYEQYF
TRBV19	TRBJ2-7	CASRIGTGYEQYF
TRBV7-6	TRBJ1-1	CASSLQTPTGEGNTEAFF
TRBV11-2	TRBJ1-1	CASSLGSGAFF
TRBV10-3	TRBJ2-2	CAISEPDTGGPANTGELFF
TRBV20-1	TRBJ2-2	CSAREFGTGGSGELFF
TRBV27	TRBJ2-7	CASSETGTGVGEQYF
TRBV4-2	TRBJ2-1	CASSQGRENEQFF
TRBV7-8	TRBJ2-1	CASSFPRTGDRILDEQFF
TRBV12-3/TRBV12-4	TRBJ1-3	CASRVTGVTGNTIYF
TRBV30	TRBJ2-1	CAWKSGYNEQFF
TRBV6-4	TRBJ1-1	CASPEDKGEPEAFF
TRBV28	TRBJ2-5	CASSLRGRPQETQYF
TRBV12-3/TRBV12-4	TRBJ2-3	CASSFRVLAGSPDTQYF
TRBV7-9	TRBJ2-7	CASSLGARNNMGEQYF
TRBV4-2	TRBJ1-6	CASSLPIRGDSPLHF
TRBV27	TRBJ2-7	CASSLLRDGGYEQYF
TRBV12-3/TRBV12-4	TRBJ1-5	CATQDTASNQPQHF
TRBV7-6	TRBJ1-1	CASSLGRYLNTEAFF
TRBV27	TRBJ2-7	CASSLSIGVAPYEQYF
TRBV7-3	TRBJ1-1	CASSLTGLGNTEAFF
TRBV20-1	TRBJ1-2	CSARGDGLYGYTF
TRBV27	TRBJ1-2	CASSGQLLPNYGYTF
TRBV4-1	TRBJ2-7	CASSQAGLKSYEQYF
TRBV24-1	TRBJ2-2	CATSDSGTANTGELFF
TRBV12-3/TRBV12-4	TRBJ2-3	CASSSGGEADTQYF
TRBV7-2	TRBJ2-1	CASSRIAGNEQFF
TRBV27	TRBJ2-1	CASSLSRGGAGEQFF
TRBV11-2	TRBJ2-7	CASSSRGDSSYEQYF
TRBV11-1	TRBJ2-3	CASSTSGEGADTQYF
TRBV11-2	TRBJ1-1	CASSLRTGGLSTEAFF
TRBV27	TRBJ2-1	CASSPLGGRNNEQFF
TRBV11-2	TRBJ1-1	CASSFEVTEAFF
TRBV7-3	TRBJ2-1	CASSLTGGGLYNEQFF
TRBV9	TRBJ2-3	CASSFREGSTDTQYF
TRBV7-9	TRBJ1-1	CASSPRQIMNTEAFF
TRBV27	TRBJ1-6	CASTSGQGSYNSPLHF